Listed below are T cell receptor beta chains from one sample, sequenced in a study of molecular identifiers for immune sequencing clone quantification. A single record per CDR3 protein comes from TCRdb applying MiXCR to the PCR reads. Among hundreds of thousands of distinct CDR3 sequences listed, 15% to 20% were seen once. Sequenced: naive CD8+ T cells from blood, with Jurkat cell RNA spiked in. The receptors here all came from a human donor in good health. Some libraries in this study had Jurkat cell RNA spiked in. Both conserved end residues are part of each CDR3. Fields, in order: V gene, J gene, CDR3 protein.

TRBV2,TRBJ2-3,CASRGTSTDTQCF
TRBV27,TRBJ2-5,CASSSGTSGYGETQYF
TRBV4-3,TRBJ2-1,CASSQDTGVGNEQFF
TRBV4-1,TRBJ1-5,CASSQETARSFSKPQHF
TRBV6-2/TRBV6-3,TRBJ1-2,CASSPRQGTIPPYGYTF
TRBV19,TRBJ1-5,CASREGWSQPQHF
TRBV28,TRBJ2-3,CASSTGISGTDTQYF
TRBV27,TRBJ2-7,CASSYRDRTSEQYF
TRBV29-1,TRBJ2-1,CSVVLVVAGGDEQFF
TRBV6-2/TRBV6-3,TRBJ2-7,CAGSYSSTGLDNYEQYF
TRBV30,TRBJ2-1,CARSVLSKGNEQFF
TRBV27,TRBJ2-3,CASRAERLGTDTQYF
TRBV20-1,TRBJ2-7,CSARPREAEYEQYF
TRBV9,TRBJ2-7,CASSPPRDSYEQYF
TRBV7-9,TRBJ1-1,CASSPNMNTEAFF
TRBV24-1,TRBJ2-3,CATSETRTSFTGGPDTQYF